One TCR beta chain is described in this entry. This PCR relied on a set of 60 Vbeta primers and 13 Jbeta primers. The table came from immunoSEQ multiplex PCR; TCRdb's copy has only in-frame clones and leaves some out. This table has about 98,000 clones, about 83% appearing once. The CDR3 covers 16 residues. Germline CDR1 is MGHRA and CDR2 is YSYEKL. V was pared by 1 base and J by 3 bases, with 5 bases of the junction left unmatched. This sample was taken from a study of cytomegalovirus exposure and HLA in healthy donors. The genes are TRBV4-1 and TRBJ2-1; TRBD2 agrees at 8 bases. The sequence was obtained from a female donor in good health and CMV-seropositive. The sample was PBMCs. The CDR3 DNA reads TGCGCCAGCAGCCAAGTAGCGGGACTCCTCTACAATGAGCAGTTCTTC. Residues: CASSQVAGLLYNEQFF.